Detailed here is one TCR beta chain. Followed over time, Seattle patients had been enrolled while infection was active. This sample is drawn from a study of blood T cell repertoires in COVID-19. Study as a whole: Samples of COVID-19 (acute and convalescent) were obtained from the United States, Italy and Spain. T cells, B-cell-depleted T cells, or PBMCs supplied cDNA or gDNA.

Germline loops: CDR1 SGHRS, CDR2 YFSETQ. With 3 bases removed from V and 2 bases from J, the gap between germline ends came to 5 bases. The CDR3 is 13 amino acids. Authors' analysis steps: Reference gene primer amplification yielded estimated nucleated cell counts. Repertoires were generated with immunoSEQ multiplex PCR, while TCRdb's copy carries only in-frame clones and drops some. The DNA was the basis for D and trimming; V, J and clone size are from that table. The sample has 200,000 to 250,000 clones, approximately 90% seen once. The sample taken for sequencing was peripheral blood. The receptor's source is a woman in her forties or fifties with COVID-19, enrolled during active disease. The chain combines TRBV5-1 with TRBJ1-4; D ambiguous. CDR3 coding DNA: TGCGCCAGCAGCTCGTCTACTAATGAAAAACTGTTTTTT. Encoded protein: CASSSSTNEKLFF.